This T cell receptor (beta chain) comes out of a study of blood T cells in healthy people across ages. Study outcomes and limitations: Underestimates were what the diversity estimates from one million T cells were considered to be.

This clonotype was found many times. No antigen is known for it. CDR1 is KGHSH, CDR2 LQKENI, per germline. CDR3 length: 14 residues. V trimming: 3 bases; J trimming: 8 bases; junction bases outside the gene matches: 6. A second PCR, run for roughly 7 to 12 cycles, used a sample-barcoded 5' primer plus a J-beta primer mix. TCRdb re-derived calls from the 5' RACE reads in MiXCR, one entry per CDR3 protein. The sample has about 700,000 distinct CDR3 sequences; about 32% are singletons. The origin of this receptor is a woman older than 75 in good health. Sequenced material: blood. The chain carries TRBV18 and TRBJ2-1; TRBD2 agrees at 8 bases. As DNA, the CDR3 is TGTGCCAGCTCACCTCGGGGGGGACCGGATGAGCAGTTCTTC. Protein: CASSPRGGPDEQFF.